This T cell receptor (beta chain) was recorded in a study of cytomegalovirus exposure and HLA in healthy donors. TCRdb keeps only in-frame clones here, not all; method: immunoSEQ multiplex PCR. Among 150,000 to 200,000 clones listed, more than 80% were seen once. The CDR3 extends over 15 amino acids. Trimming shortened V by 2 bases and J by 4 bases, and 15 bases separated the two germline ends. Germline-derived CDR1 and CDR2 are MNHNS and SASEGT. The sequenced sample consisted of PBMCs. This sequence joins TRBV6-1 and TRBJ2-7, with D perhaps matching TRBD2 (5 bases). The sequence came from a man between 18 and 35 years old in good health and CMV-seropositive. DNA for the CDR3: TGTGCCAGCAGTGAATCACCCCGGGAAACTTACGAGCAGTACTTC. Amino acid sequence: CASSESPRETYEQYF.